What follows describes a single TCR beta chain. Its target is unknown. The time point: patch test 1, 2 weeks after DPC sensitization. The sample's treatment: therapeutic diphenylcyclopropenone sensitization with weekly scalp DPC. The data were taken from a study of human T cells and chemical hapten exposure. Study results and limitations: Those TCRs sitting above 1 in 1000 frequency stayed the same with DPC sensitization.

TCRdb fed the RACE reads into MiXCR, producing one record per CDR3 protein. The data show some 190,000 distinct CDR3 sequences, approximately 20% seen once. The V end was cut by 2 bases, the J end by 2 bases, with 10 bases between. Germline values: CDR1 MGHDK, CDR2 SYGVNS. This CDR3 contains 14 residues. This clonotype originated in a woman in her fifties or sixties with alopecia areata. Some clones in this sample may be carry-over from other donors' samples. The J gene is TRBJ2-7, the V gene TRBV25-1; D gene unclear. Sample: whole blood, taken in connection with sensitization to the hapten diphenylcyclopropenone (DPC). The CDR3 spells CASSEEYRTYEQYF. The CDR3 nucleotides are TGTGCCAGCAGTGAAGAATACAGAACCTACGAGCAGTACTTC.